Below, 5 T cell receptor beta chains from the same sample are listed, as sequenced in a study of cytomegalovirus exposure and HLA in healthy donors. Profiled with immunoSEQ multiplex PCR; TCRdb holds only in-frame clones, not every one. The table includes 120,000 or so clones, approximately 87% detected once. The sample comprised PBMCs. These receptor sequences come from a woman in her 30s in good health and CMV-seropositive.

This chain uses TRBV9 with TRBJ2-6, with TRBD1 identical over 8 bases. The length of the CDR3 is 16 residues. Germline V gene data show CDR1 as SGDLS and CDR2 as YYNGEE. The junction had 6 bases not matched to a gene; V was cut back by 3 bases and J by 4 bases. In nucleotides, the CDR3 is TGTGCCAGCAGCGCCGGACAGGGTTCCGGGGCCAACGTCCTGACTTTC. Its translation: CASSAGQGSGANVLTF. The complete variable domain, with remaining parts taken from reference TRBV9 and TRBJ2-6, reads DSGVTQTPKHLITATGQRVTLRCSPRSGDLSVYWYQQSLDQGLQFLIQYYNGEERAKGNILERFSAQQFPDLHSELNLSSLELGDSALYFCASSAGQGSGANVLTFGAGSRLTVL.

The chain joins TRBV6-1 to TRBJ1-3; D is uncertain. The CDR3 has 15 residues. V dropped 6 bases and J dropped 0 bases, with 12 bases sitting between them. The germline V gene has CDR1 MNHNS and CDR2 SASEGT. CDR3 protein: CASSAGYSSGNTIYF. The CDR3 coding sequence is TGTGCCAGCAGCGCCGGGTATAGCTCTGGAAACACCATATATTTT.

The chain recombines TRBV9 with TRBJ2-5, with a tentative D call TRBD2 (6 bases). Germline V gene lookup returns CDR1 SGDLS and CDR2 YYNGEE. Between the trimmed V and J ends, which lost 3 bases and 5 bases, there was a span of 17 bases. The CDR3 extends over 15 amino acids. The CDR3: CASSADPGTQETQYF. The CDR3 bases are TGTGCCAGCAGCGCAGATCCCGGGACTCAGGAGACCCAGTACTTC.

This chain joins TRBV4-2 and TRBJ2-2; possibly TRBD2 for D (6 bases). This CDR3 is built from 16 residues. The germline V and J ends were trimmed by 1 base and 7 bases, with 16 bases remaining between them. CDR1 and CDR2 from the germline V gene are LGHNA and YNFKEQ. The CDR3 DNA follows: TGTGCCAGCAGCCAAGTGGTATCGGTCGGGAGCGGGGAGCTGTTTTTT. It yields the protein CASSQVVSVGSGELFF.

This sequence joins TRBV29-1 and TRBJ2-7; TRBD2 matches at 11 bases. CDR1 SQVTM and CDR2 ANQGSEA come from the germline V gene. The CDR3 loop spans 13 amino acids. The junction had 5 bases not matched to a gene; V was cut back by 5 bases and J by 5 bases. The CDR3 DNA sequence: TGCAGCGTTTCTAGCGGGGGGTACGACGAGCAGTACTTC. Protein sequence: CSVSSGGYDEQYF.